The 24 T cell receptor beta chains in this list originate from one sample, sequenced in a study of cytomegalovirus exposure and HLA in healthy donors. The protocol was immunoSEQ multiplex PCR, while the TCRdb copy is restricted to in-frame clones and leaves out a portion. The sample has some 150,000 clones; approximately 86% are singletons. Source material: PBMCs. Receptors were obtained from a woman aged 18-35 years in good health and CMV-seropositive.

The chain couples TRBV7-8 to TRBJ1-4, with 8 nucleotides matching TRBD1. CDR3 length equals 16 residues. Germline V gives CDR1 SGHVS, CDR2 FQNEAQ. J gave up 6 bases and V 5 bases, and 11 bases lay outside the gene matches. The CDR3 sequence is CASSKSPGGTYEKLFF. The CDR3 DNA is TGTGCCAGCAGCAAGTCCCCAGGGGGCACTTATGAAAAACTGTTTTTT.

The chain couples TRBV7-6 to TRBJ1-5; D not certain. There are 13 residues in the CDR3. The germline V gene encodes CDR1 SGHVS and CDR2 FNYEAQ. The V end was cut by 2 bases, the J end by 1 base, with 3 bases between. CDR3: CASSLSSNQPQHF. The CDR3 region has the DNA TGTGCCAGCAGCTTAAGCAGCAATCAGCCCCAGCATTTT.

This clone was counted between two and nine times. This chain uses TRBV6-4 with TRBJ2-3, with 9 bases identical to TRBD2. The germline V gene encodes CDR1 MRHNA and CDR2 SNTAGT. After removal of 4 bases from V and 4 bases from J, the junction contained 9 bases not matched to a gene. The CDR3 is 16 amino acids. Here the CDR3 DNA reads TGTGCCAGCAGTGTCTCTAGCGGGACGGGTTCAGATACGCAGTATTTT. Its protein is CASSVSSGTGSDTQYF.

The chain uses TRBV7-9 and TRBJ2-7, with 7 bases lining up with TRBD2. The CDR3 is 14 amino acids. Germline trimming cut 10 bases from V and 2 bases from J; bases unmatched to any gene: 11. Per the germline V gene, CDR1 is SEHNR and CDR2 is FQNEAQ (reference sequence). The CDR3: CATDRDYPPYEQYF. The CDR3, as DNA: TGTGCCACCGACCGGGACTACCCTCCCTACGAGCAGTACTTC.

CDR3 sequence reads: CASSPPGGLVYNEQFF. CDR3 nucleotide sequence: TGTGCCAGCTCACCACCAGGCGGACTAGTTTATAATGAGCAGTTCTTC. V gene TRBV18 combines with J gene TRBJ2-1; 7 positions agree with TRBD2. The junction had 9 bases not matched to a gene; V was cut back by 0 bases and J by 7 bases. This CDR3 comprises 16 residues. Germline CDR1 and CDR2: KGHSH and LQKENI. Supplemented by reference TRBV18 and TRBJ2-1, the full variable domain reads NAGVMQNPRHLVRRRGQEARLRCSPMKGHSHVYWYRQLPEEGLKFMVYLQKENIIDESGMPKERFSAEFPKEGPSILRIQQVVRGDSAAYFCASSPPGGLVYNEQFFGPGTRLTVL.

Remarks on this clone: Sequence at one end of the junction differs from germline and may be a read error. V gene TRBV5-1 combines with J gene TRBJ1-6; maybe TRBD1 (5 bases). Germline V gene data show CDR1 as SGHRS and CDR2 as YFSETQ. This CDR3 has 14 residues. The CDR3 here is CASRLVFGGSPLHF. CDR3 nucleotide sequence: TGCGCCAGCAGGTTGGTCTTTGGGGGGTCACCCCTCCACTTT.

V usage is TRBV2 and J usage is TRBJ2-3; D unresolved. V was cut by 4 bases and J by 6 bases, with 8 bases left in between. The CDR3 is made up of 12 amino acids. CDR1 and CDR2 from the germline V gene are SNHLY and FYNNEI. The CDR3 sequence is CASSVIVDTQYF. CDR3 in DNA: TGTGCCAGCAGTGTAATTGTGGATACGCAGTATTTT. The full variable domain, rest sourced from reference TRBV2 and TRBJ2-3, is EPEVTQTPSHQVTQMGQEVILRCVPISNHLYFYWYRQILGQKVEFLVSFYNNEISEKSEIFDDQFSVERPDGSNFTLKIRSTKLEDSAMYFCASSVIVDTQYFGPGTRLTVL.

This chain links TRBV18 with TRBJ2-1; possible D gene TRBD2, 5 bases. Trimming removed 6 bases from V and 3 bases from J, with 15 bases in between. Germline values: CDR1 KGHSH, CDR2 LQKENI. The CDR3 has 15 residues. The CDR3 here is CASSPGRASYNEQFF. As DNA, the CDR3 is TGTGCCAGCTCGCCCGGGCGGGCCAGCTACAATGAGCAGTTCTTC.

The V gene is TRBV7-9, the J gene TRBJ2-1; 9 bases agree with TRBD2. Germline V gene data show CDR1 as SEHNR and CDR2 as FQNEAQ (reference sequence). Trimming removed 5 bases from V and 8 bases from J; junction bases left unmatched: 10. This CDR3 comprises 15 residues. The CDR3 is CASSRGVAGVDEQFF. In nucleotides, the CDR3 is TGTGCCAGCAGCCGAGGTGTAGCGGGAGTCGATGAGCAGTTCTTC.

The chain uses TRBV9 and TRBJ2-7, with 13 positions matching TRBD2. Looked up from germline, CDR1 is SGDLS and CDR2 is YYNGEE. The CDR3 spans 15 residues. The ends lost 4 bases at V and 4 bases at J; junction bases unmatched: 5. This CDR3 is CASSKTTSGGYEQYF. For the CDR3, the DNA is TGTGCCAGCAGCAAAACGACTAGCGGGGGGTACGAGCAGTACTTC. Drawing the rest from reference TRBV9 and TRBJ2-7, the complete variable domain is DSGVTQTPKHLITATGQRVTLRCSPRSGDLSVYWYQQSLDQGLQFLIQYYNGEERAKGNILERFSAQQFPDLHSELNLSSLELGDSALYFCASSKTTSGGYEQYFGPGTRLTVT.

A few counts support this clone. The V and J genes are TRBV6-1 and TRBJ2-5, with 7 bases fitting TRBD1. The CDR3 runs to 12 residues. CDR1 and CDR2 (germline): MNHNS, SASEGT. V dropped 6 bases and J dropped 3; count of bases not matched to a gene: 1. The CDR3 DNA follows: TGTGCCAGCAGGGACAGGAAAGAGACCCAGTACTTC. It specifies CASRDRKETQYF.

CDR3 DNA: TGTGCCAGCAGTACCACCGGGACATCGGTCTACGAGCAGTACTTC. It yields the protein CASSTTGTSVYEQYF. The chain recombines TRBV7-8 with TRBJ2-7; D possibly corresponds to TRBD1 (6 bases). This CDR3 is 15 amino acids long. Deletions cut 6 bases from V and 3 bases from J, with 18 bases between. Germline CDR1 SGHVS, CDR2 FQNEAQ.

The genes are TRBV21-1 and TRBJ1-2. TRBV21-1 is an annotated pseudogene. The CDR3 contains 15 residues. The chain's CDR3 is CASSSHYRGVNGYTF. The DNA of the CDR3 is TGTGCCAGCAGCTCGCATTATCGGGGGGTTAATGGCTACACCTTC.

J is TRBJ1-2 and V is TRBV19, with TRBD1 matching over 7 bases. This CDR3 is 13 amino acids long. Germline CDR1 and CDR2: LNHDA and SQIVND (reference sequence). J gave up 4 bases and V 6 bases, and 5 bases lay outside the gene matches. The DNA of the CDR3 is TGTGCCAGTAGAGACAGGGTAACCTATGGCTACACCTTC. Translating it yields CASRDRVTYGYTF.

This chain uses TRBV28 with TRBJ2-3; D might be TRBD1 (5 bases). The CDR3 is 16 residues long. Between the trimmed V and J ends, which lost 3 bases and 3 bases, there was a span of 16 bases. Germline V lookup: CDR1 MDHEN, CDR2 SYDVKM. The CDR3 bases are TGTGCCAGCAGTTTCCGGCAGGGAAAGCTGACAGATACGCAGTATTTT. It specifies CASSFRQGKLTDTQYF.

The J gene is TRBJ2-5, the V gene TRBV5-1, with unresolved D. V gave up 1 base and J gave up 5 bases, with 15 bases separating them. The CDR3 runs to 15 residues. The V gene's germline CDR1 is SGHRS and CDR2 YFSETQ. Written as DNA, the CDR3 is TGCGCCAGCAGCTTGTCTTTAGGCCGGCGGGAGACCCAGTACTTC. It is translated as CASSLSLGRRETQYF.

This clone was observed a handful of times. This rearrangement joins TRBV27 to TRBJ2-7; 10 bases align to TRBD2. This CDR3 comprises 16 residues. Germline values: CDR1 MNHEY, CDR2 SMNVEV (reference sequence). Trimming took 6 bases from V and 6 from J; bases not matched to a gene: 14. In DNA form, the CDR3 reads TGTGCCAGCAGACGACAACCCGAGGGACTAGCGTTCGAGCAGTACTTC. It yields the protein CASRRQPEGLAFEQYF.

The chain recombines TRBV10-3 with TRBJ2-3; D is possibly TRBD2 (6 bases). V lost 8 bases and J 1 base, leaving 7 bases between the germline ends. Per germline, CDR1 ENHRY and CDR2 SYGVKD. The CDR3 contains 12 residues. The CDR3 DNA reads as TGTGCCATCTCTAGCGGCACAGATACGCAGTATTTT. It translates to CAISSGTDTQYF.

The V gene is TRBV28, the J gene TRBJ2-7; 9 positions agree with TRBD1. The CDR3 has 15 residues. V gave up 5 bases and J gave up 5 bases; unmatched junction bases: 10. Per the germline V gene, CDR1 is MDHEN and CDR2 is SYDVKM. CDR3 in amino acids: CASSTTGTGSHEQYF. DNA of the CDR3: TGTGCCAGCAGTACGACCGGGACAGGGTCCCACGAGCAGTACTTC.

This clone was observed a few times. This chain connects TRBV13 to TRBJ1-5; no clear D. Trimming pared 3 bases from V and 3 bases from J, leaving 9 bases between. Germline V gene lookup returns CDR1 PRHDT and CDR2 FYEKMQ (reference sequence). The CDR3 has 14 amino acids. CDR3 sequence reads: CASSLEGANQPQHF. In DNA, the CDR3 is TGTGCCAGCAGCTTGGAGGGCGCCAATCAGCCCCAGCATTTT.

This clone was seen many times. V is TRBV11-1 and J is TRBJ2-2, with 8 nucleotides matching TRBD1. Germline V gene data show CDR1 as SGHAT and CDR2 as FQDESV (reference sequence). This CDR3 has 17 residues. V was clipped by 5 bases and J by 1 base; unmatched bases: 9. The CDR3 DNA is TGTGCCAGCAGCCCGAGGGCCGGGACAGGGAACACCGGGGAGCTGTTTTTT. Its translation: CASSPRAGTGNTGELFF.

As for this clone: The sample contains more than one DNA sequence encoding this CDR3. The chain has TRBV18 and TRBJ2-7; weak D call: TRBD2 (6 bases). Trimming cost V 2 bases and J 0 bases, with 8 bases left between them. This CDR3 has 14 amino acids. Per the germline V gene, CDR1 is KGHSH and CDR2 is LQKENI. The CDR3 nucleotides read TGTGCCAGCTCACCAGGGACTGGCTCCTACGAGCAGTACTTC. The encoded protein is CASSPGTGSYEQYF.

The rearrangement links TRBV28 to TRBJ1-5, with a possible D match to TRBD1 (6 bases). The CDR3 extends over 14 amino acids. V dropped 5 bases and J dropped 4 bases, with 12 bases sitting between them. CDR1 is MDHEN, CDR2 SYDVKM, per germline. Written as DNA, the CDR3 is TGTGCCAGCAGTCACCGGGACAATAATCAGCCCCAGCATTTT. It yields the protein CASSHRDNNQPQHF.

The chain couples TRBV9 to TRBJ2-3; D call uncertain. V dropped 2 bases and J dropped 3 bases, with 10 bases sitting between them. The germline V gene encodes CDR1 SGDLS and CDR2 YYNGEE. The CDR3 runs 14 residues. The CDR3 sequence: CASSVGELTDTQYF. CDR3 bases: TGTGCCAGCAGCGTTGGTGAGTTGACAGATACGCAGTATTTT.